This T cell receptor beta chain was sequenced in a study of response to subunit inactivated influenza vaccine. TCRdb processed the RT-PCR reads anew with MiXCR; each CDR3 protein has one entry. The table records around 520,000 distinct CDR3 sequences, about 12% of them present only once. The V and J ends lost 4 bases and 0 bases, in that order; junction bases with no gene match: 6. This CDR3 is 16 amino acids long. There are a few counts of this clonotype. This sequence joins TRBV12-3 or TRBV12-4 and TRBJ2-4, with 7 bases aligning to TRBD1. Here the sequenced sample was PBMCs from blood, taken on the day of vaccination. The sequence derives from a man over 45 who received an inactivated influenza vaccine. The CDR3 DNA reads as TGTGCCAGCAGTTCGGACAGGCGCCTAGCCAAAAACATTCAGTACTTC. Protein sequence: CASSSDRRLAKNIQYF.